This T cell receptor (beta chain) is drawn from a study of shared clonotypes between healthy human individuals. For the study at large: Donor ages ranged 18 to 49 years: a couple of women, a few men.

The CDR3 covers 14 residues. Germline V CDR1 and CDR2: MNHEY, SVGAGI. V was clipped by 5 bases and J by 4 bases, with 11 bases between them. This clone was observed once. Its antigen is still unknown. Under the authors' procedure: ImmunoSEQ junction-only sequences lacked quality scores, so their filtering differed. Sequencing was performed with immunoSEQ multiplex PCR; in TCRdb, only in-frame clones are kept and a portion is missing. The D gene and trimming were derived from the DNA, and the V and J assignments and clone size from that table. The profile shows roughly 1,100,000 clones, 65% to 80% of them singletons. Overall study results and limits: Non-shared clonotypes were found to have lower generation probabilities than the clonotypes that were shared by all four of the sorted-subset donors.

This TCR was recovered from a man aged 18 to 30 in good health. The gene calls are TRBV6-5 and TRBJ2-2; D remains unclear. Sequencing was performed on memory CD4+ T cells sorted from blood. Subset of the sample: CD45RA-negative fraction. CDR3 sequence: CASSRRWPTGELFF. CDR3 nucleotide sequence: TGTGCCAGCAGTCGGAGATGGCCCACCGGGGAGCTGTTTTTT.